One sample yielded the 27 T cell receptor beta chains listed below, sequenced in a study of shared clonotypes between healthy human individuals. Profiling relied on immunoSEQ multiplex PCR, and the TCRdb table lists in-frame clones only, not all of them. Among over a million clones, 95% to 99% were seen once, and the ten largest hold roughly 0.45%. Sequencing was carried out using naive CD4+ T cells sorted from blood. Subset reported: CD45RA+ positively selected. Source of these receptors: a man between 25 and 39 years old in good health.

To note about this clone: The junction and the germline gene differ at one end; a read error may be behind it. This rearrangement joins TRBV19 to TRBJ1-2; D uncertain. This CDR3 spans 8 amino acids. The V gene's germline CDR1 is LNHDA and CDR2 SQIVND (reference sequence). As DNA, the CDR3 is TGTGCCAGTAGTATGGGGTTCTTC. This gives the protein CASSMGFF.

This clone was detected only once. In DNA, the CDR3 is TGCGCCAGCGGCAAGGGGTCAGATCGACAAGAGACCCAGTACTTC. Its protein product is CASGKGSDRQETQYF. The genes are TRBV4-3 and TRBJ2-5; perhaps TRBD1 as D (5 bases). Trimming shortened V by 8 bases and J by 2 bases, and 18 bases separated the two germline ends. The V gene's germline CDR1 is LGHNA and CDR2 YSLEER. There are 15 residues in the CDR3.

The V gene is TRBV29-1, the J gene TRBJ2-7; perhaps TRBD1 as D (6 bases). V was trimmed by 1 base and J by 6 bases, leaving 10 bases between them. Germline loops: CDR1 SQVTM, CDR2 ANQGSEA. The CDR3 extends over 12 amino acids. The CDR3 loop reads CSVEVQGSEQYF. CDR3 nucleotide sequence: TGCAGCGTTGAAGTACAGGGCTCCGAGCAGTACTTC.

This clone was recorded only once. The chain employs TRBV19 and TRBJ1-2, with D possibly being TRBD1 (5 bases). CDR1 and CDR2 (germline): LNHDA, SQIVND (reference sequence). The CDR3 contains 14 residues. The V gene lost 3 bases and the J gene lost 4 bases, with 12 bases spanning the gap. CDR3 DNA sequence: TGTGCCAGTAGTATGGGGGAAAGGGGCTATGGCTACACCTTC. It encodes CASSMGERGYGYTF. The complete variable domain, with remaining parts taken from reference TRBV19 and TRBJ1-2, reads DGGITQSPKYLFRKEGQNVTLSCEQNLNHDAMYWYRQDPGQGLRLIYYSQIVNDFQKGDIAEGYSVSREKKESFPLTVTSAQKNPTAFYLCASSMGERGYGYTFGSGTRLTVV.

The chain recombines TRBV18 with TRBJ2-1; possible D gene TRBD2, 5 bases. There are 13 residues in the CDR3. Germline V CDR1 and CDR2: KGHSH, LQKENI. The V and J ends lost 3 bases and 9 bases respectively, with 12 bases between them. CDR3 DNA: TGTGCCAGCTCACCTGAACCTGGGAGTGAGCAGTTCTTC. It encodes CASSPEPGSEQFF.

This chain uses TRBV19 with TRBJ2-2, with TRBD1 as a possible D gene (5 bases). V lost 3 bases to trimming and J lost 3 bases, with 23 bases between them. This CDR3 comprises 19 residues. In germline, CDR1 is LNHDA, CDR2 SQIVND (reference sequence). This CDR3 is CASSILAGYRFGDTGELFF. The CDR3 nucleotides read TGTGCCAGTAGTATCCTGGCCGGGTACAGGTTCGGAGACACCGGGGAGCTGTTTTTT.

Concerning this clone itself: The same CDR3 is also encoded by other DNA sequences in this sample. V and J are TRBV5-4 and TRBJ2-3; D is unresolved. Germline V gene data show CDR1 as SGHNT and CDR2 as YYREEE (reference sequence). V shed 1 base and J shed 4 bases, with 7 bases lying between them. The CDR3 runs 13 residues. The CDR3 protein is CASSLRGADTQYF. CDR3 DNA: TGTGCCAGCAGCTTGCGTGGTGCAGATACGCAGTATTTT.

The genes are TRBV27 and TRBJ2-1, with D maybe TRBD2 (5 bases). The CDR3 contains 16 residues. Germline CDR1 is MNHEY and CDR2 is SMNVEV (reference sequence). The V end lost 1 base, the J end lost 0 bases, and 10 bases lay between the germline ends. The CDR3 nucleotides are TGTGCCAGCAGTTTATGGGCGGGTGGCTCCTACAATGAGCAGTTCTTC. It specifies CASSLWAGGSYNEQFF.

The CDR3 nucleotides read TGTGCCAGCAGGCTACAGGGGTTAATACCCGGGGAGCTGTTTTTT. Translation: CASRLQGLIPGELFF. The genes are TRBV6-5 and TRBJ2-2, with 7 bases fitting TRBD1. V shed 6 bases, J shed 6 bases, and the junction held 10 bases outside the gene matches. The CDR3 has 15 amino acids. CDR1 and CDR2 (germline): MNHEY, SVGAGI.

This chain uses TRBV6-5 with TRBJ2-1; TRBD1 matches 10 bases. Unmatched junction bases numbered 8, after V lost 5 bases and J lost 10 bases. The CDR3 contains 14 residues. From germline, CDR1 is MNHEY and CDR2 SVGAGI. The chain's CDR3 is CASSAGQGKGEQFF. The CDR3 DNA is TGTGCCAGCAGTGCGGGACAGGGGAAAGGAGAGCAGTTCTTC.

The chain links TRBV2 to TRBJ2-7; D unresolved. Germline CDR1 and CDR2: SNHLY and FYNNEI. The CDR3 runs 13 residues. V was cut by 6 bases and J by 3 bases, with 12 bases left in between. The chain's CDR3 is CASRKGPDYEQYF. Here the CDR3 DNA reads TGTGCCAGCAGAAAGGGCCCGGACTACGAGCAGTACTTC.

This clone appeared once. V and J are TRBV11-2 and TRBJ2-6, with no clear D. CDR3 length: 16 amino acids. Germline V gives CDR1 SGHAT, CDR2 FQNNGV. The germline V and J ends were trimmed by 4 bases and 0 bases, with 10 bases remaining between them. CDR3 sequence: CASSWGKLSGANVLTF. The CDR3 region has the DNA TGTGCCAGCAGCTGGGGTAAACTCTCTGGGGCCAACGTCCTGACTTTC.

This clone was seen just once. The V call is TRBV30, the J call TRBJ2-5; D may be TRBD1 or TRBD2 (6 bases each). The J call is in doubt because the DNA end fits TRBJ2-7 better. CDR1 and CDR2 (germline): GTSNPN, SVGIG (reference sequence). There are 15 residues in the CDR3. The CDR3 is CAWSIKGGRGYEQYF. Here the CDR3 DNA reads TGTGCCTGGAGCATAAAGGGGGGACGAGGCTACGAGCAGTACTTC.

The chain is built from TRBV19 and TRBJ2-1; D unclear. From germline, CDR1 is LNHDA and CDR2 SQIVND (reference sequence). Trimming took off 1 base at V and 4 bases at J, with 8 bases between the two ends. The CDR3 has 14 amino acids. Written as DNA, the CDR3 is TGTGCCAGTAGTATAGGTTCAGTATACAATGAGCAGTTCTTC. Protein: CASSIGSVYNEQFF.

This clone appeared once. The CDR3 DNA is TGCGCCAGCAGCCATCTTGGAAGGGGGAACACTGAAGCTTTCTTT. Its translation: CASSHLGRGNTEAFF. The chain carries TRBV4-1 and TRBJ1-1; D is possibly TRBD1 (5 bases). This CDR3 spans 15 amino acids. Per the germline V gene, CDR1 is MGHRA and CDR2 is YSYEKL. Trimming took 3 bases from V and 1 from J, leaving 12 bases between them.

This rearrangement joins TRBV5-4 to TRBJ2-2; TRBD2 is a possible D gene (6 bases). The CDR3 runs 17 residues. Trimming took 4 bases from V and 7 from J, leaving 23 bases between them. Per the germline V gene, CDR1 is SGHNT and CDR2 is YYREEE (reference sequence). Written as DNA, the CDR3 is TGTGCCAGCAGCGTCAACCGGGGGAAGGTCTCCAGCGGGGAGCTGTTTTTT. Protein sequence: CASSVNRGKVSSGELFF.

This chain connects TRBV27 to TRBJ2-1; 9 bases fit TRBD2. The CDR3 runs to 19 residues. The V gene end was trimmed by 5 bases and the J gene end by 1 base; junction bases not matched to a gene: 15. Germline-derived CDR1 and CDR2 are MNHEY and SMNVEV (reference sequence). The CDR3 is CASSPTTGTSFWSYNEQFF. Here the CDR3 DNA reads TGTGCCAGCAGTCCAACCACAGGGACTAGCTTTTGGTCCTACAATGAGCAGTTCTTC.

This clone was observed once. As DNA, the CDR3 is TGTGCCAGCAGTTTCCGACAATCTAACTATGGCTACACCTTC. It is translated as CASSFRQSNYGYTF. The chain is built from TRBV28 and TRBJ1-2, with D uncertain. Looked up from germline, CDR1 is MDHEN and CDR2 is SYDVKM. The CDR3 loop spans 14 amino acids. Trimming took off 3 bases at V and 0 bases at J, with 8 bases between the two ends.

This chain connects TRBV4-2 to TRBJ2-1, with TRBD2 matching over 7 bases. This CDR3 comprises 17 residues. From germline, CDR1 is LGHNA and CDR2 YNFKEQ. V lost 4 bases and J lost 8; bases outside the gene matches: 17. The CDR3 loop is CASSPIEAGTKLYEQFF. The CDR3 DNA follows: TGTGCCAGCAGCCCGATAGAGGCCGGGACTAAACTATATGAGCAGTTCTTC.

The chain uses TRBV7-3 and TRBJ2-2; TRBD2 is a possible D gene (5 bases). V shed 5 bases and J shed 4 bases, with 11 bases lying between them. The CDR3 runs 14 residues. Per germline, CDR1 SGHTA and CDR2 FQGTGA. The CDR3 protein is CASSQGGPTGELFF. In DNA, the CDR3 is TGTGCCAGCAGCCAAGGAGGCCCCACCGGGGAGCTGTTTTTT.

The gene calls are TRBV10-3 and TRBJ2-2; 8 bases are shared with TRBD2. CDR1 and CDR2 (germline): ENHRY, SYGVKD. The CDR3 is made up of 15 amino acids. The ends lost 0 bases at V and 7 bases at J; junction bases unmatched: 4. CDR3 sequence (DNA): TGTGCCATCAGTGAGTCGACTAGCGTCGACGGGGAGCTGTTTTTT. Translation: CAISESTSVDGELFF.

The chain joins TRBV28 to TRBJ1-1, with 7 bases matching TRBD1. The germline V gene encodes CDR1 MDHEN and CDR2 SYDVKM. This CDR3 has 14 amino acids. V dropped 2 bases and J dropped 3; count of bases not matched to a gene: 3. The CDR3 sequence: CASSLPGGHTEAFF. The CDR3 bases are TGTGCCAGCAGTTTACCAGGGGGGCACACTGAAGCTTTCTTT.

The V and J genes are TRBV6-5 and TRBJ2-3; 8 bases map to TRBD2. The V and J ends lost 5 bases and 2 bases, in that order; junction bases with no gene match: 6. Per the germline V gene, CDR1 is MNHEY and CDR2 is SVGAGI. CDR3 length: 15 amino acids. The CDR3, as DNA: TGTGCCAGCAGTGTACTAGCGGCAACCACAGATACGCAGTATTTT. It specifies CASSVLAATTDTQYF.

V is TRBV28 and J is TRBJ1-2; D perhaps matches TRBD1 (5 bases). This CDR3 contains 16 residues. Trimming stripped 0 bases from V and 8 bases from J, with 19 bases between. CDR1 is MDHEN and CDR2 is SYDVKM in the germline V gene. CDR3 in DNA: TGTGCCAGCAGTTTATGGGGCGGCGGACAAAGAAAAGGCTACACCTTC. Protein sequence: CASSLWGGGQRKGYTF.

The V and J genes are TRBV2 and TRBJ2-7, with 10 bases matching TRBD2. CDR1 is SNHLY and CDR2 is FYNNEI in the germline V gene. The CDR3 has 15 residues. The junction had 5 bases not matched to a gene; V was cut back by 6 bases and J by 0 bases. For the CDR3, the DNA is TGTGCCAGCAGCTCACTAGCGGGGCCCTCCTACGAGCAGTACTTC. Encoded protein: CASSSLAGPSYEQYF.

This clone occurred once. This chain uses TRBV10-3 with TRBJ1-2, with a weak D call TRBD1 (6 bases). V dropped 10 bases and J dropped 0 bases, with 15 bases sitting between them. The germline V gene encodes CDR1 ENHRY and CDR2 SYGVKD. CDR3 length equals 14 residues. The CDR3 nucleotides are TGTGCCACCCTGGACAGCCGATCTAACTATGGCTACACCTTC. Protein product: CATLDSRSNYGYTF.

The V gene is TRBV5-4, the J gene TRBJ1-3; no definite D call. Germline CDR1 reads SGHNT; CDR2 reads YYREEE (reference sequence). The germline V and J ends were trimmed by 0 bases and 7 bases, with 14 bases remaining between them. The CDR3 extends over 15 amino acids. DNA for the CDR3: TGTGCCAGCAGCTTGGTAGGAATGCCCGGTAACACCATATATTTT. Encoded protein: CASSLVGMPGNTIYF.